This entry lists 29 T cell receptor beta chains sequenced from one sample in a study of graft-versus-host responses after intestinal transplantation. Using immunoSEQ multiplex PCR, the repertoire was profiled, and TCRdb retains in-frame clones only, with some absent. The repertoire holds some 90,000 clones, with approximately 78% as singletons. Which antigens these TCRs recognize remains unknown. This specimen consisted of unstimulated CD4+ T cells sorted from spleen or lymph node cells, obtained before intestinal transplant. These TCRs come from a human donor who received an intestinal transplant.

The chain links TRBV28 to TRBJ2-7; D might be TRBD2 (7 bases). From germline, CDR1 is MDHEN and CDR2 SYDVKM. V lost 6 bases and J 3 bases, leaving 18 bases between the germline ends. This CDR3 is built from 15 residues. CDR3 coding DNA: TGTGCCAGCAGCTACACCGCGGGGGCGTTCTACGAGCAGTACTTC. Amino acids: CASSYTAGAFYEQYF.

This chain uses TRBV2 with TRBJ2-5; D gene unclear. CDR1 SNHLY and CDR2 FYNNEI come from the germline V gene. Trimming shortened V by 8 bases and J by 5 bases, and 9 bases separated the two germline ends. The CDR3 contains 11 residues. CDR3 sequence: CASEEWETQYF. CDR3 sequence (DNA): TGTGCCAGCGAGGAGTGGGAGACCCAGTACTTC.

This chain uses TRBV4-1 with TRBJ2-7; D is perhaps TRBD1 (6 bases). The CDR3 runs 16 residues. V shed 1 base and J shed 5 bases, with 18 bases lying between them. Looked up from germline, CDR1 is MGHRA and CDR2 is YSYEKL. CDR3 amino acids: CASSQVRYRDRDEQYF. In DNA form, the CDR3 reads TGCGCCAGCAGCCAAGTCAGGTACAGGGATCGGGACGAGCAGTACTTC.

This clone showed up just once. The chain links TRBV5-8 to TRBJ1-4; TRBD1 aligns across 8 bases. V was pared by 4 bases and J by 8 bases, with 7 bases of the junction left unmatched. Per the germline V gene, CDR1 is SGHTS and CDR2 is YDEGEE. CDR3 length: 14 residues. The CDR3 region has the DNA TGTGCCAGCAGCCCATCGGACAGGGAGGAAAAACTGTTTTTT. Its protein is CASSPSDREEKLFF.

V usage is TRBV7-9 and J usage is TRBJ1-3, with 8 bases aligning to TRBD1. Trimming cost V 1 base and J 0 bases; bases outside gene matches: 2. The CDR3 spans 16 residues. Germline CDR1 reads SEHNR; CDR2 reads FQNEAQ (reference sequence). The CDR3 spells CASSLGQGSSGNTIYF. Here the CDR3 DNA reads TGTGCCAGCAGCTTAGGACAGGGGAGCTCTGGAAACACCATATATTTT.

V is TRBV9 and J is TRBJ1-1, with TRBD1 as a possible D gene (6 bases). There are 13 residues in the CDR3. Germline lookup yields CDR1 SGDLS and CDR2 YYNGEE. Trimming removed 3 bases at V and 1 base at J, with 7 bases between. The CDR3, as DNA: TGTGCCAGCAGCGCACAGGGGAACACTGAAGCTTTCTTT. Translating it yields CASSAQGNTEAFF.

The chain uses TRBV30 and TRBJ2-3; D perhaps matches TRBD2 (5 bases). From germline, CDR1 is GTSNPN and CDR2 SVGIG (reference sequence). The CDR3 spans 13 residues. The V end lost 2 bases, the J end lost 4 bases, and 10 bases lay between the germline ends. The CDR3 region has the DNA TGTGCCTGGAGTCAGCTAGCAGCAGATACGCAGTATTTT. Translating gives CAWSQLAADTQYF.

The CDR3 loop is CSGGSRDRGEKLFF. For the CDR3, the DNA is TGCAGCGGAGGCTCGAGGGACAGGGGTGAAAAACTGTTTTTT. The gene calls are TRBV29-1 and TRBJ1-4; 10 bases align to TRBD1. V lost 7 bases, J lost 7 bases, and 9 bases stayed unmatched. CDR1 and CDR2 (germline): SQVTM, ANQGSEA. The CDR3 spans 14 residues.

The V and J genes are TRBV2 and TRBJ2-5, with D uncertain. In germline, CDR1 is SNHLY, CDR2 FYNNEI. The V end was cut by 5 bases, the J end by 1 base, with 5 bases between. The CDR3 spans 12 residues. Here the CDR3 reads CASSSVQETQYF. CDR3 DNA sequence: TGTGCCAGCAGTTCCGTCCAAGAGACCCAGTACTTC.

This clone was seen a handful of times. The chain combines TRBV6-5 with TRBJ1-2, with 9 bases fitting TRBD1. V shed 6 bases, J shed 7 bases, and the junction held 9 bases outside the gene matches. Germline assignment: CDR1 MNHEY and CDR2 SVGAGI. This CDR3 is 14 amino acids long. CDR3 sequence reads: CASRPDRGLAGYTF. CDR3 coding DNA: TGTGCCAGCAGACCCGACAGGGGGTTAGCTGGCTACACCTTC.

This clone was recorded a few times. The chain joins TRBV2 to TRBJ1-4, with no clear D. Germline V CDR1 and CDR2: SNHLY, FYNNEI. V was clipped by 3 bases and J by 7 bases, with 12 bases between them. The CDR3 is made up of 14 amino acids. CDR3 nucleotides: TGTGCCAGCAGTGAGCACATCTCGGGTGAAAAACTGTTTTTT. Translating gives CASSEHISGEKLFF.

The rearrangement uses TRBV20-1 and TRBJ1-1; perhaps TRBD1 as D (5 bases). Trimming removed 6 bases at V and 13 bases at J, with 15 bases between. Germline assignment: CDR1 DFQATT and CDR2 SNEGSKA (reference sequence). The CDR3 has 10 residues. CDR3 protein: CSALDNLGFF. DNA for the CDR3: TGCAGTGCCCTGGACAACCTAGGTTTCTTT.

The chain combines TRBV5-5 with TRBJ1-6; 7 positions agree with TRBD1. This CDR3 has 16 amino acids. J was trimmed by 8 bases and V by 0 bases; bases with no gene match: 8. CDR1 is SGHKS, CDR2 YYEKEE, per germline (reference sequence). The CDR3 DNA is TGTGCCAGCAGCTTGGCCCTACAGGGGCGGGATTCACCCCTCCACTTT. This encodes CASSLALQGRDSPLHF.

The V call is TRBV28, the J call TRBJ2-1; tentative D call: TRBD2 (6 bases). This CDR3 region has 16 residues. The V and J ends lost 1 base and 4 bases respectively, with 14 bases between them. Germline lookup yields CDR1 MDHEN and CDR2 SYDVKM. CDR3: CASSLSPGGSYNEQFF. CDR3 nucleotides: TGTGCCAGCAGTTTATCGCCCGGAGGGTCATACAATGAGCAGTTCTTC.

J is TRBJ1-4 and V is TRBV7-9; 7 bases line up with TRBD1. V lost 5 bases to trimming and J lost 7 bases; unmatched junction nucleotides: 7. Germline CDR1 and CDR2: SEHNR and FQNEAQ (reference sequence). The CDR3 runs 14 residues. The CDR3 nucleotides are TGTGCCAGCAGCCCCCGGACAGGCGGTGAAAAACTGTTTTTT. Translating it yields CASSPRTGGEKLFF.

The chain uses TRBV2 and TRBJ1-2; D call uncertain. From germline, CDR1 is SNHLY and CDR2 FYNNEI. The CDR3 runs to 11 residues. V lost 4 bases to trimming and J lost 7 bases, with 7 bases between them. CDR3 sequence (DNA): TGTGCCAGCAGTGGACTGAGTGGCTACACCTTC. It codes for CASSGLSGYTF.

CDR3 in amino acids: CASSLGLAGSTDTQYF. As DNA, the CDR3 is TGTGCCAGCAGCTTGGGACTAGCGGGATCCACAGATACGCAGTATTTT. The chain combines TRBV7-9 with TRBJ2-3; 13 positions match TRBD2. The trim removed 3 bases at V and 2 bases at J, leaving 2 bases unmatched. The length of the CDR3 is 16 residues. Germline V gene data show CDR1 as SEHNR and CDR2 as FQNEAQ (reference sequence).

The CDR3 protein is CATSRDVTGTVDTQYF. The CDR3 DNA reads TGTGCCACCAGCAGAGATGTTACAGGGACGGTAGATACGCAGTATTTT. The chain combines TRBV15 with TRBJ2-3; D is perhaps TRBD1 (6 bases). The germline V gene has CDR1 LNHNV and CDR2 YYDKDF (reference sequence). The CDR3 contains 16 residues. Trimming shortened V by 0 bases and J by 5 bases, and 15 bases separated the two germline ends.

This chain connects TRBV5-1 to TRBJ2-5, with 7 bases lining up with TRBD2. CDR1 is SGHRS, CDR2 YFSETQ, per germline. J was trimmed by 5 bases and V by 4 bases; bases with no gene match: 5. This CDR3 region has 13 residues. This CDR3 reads CASSPTREETQYF. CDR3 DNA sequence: TGCGCCAGCAGCCCCACGCGGGAGGAGACCCAGTACTTC.

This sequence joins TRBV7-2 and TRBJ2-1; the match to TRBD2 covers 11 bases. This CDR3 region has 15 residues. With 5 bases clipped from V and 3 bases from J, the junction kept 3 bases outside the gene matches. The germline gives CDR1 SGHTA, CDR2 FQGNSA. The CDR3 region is CASSTTSGVYNEQFF. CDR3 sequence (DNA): TGTGCCAGCAGCACGACTAGCGGGGTCTACAATGAGCAGTTCTTC.

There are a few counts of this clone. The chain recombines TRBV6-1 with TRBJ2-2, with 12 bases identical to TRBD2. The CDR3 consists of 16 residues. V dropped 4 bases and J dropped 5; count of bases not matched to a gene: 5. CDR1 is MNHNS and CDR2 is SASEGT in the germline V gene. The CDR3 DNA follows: TGTGCCAGCAGTGCCGCTAGCGGGGGGGTTACCGGGGAGCTGTTTTTT. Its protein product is CASSAASGGVTGELFF.

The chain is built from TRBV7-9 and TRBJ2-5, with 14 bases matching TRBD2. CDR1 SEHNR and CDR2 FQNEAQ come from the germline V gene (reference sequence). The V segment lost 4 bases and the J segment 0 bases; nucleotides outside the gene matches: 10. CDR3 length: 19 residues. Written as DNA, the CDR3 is TGTGCCAGCAGCTCAGGGACTAGCGGGAGCCAAAGGTACCAAGAGACCCAGTACTTC. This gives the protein CASSSGTSGSQRYQETQYF.

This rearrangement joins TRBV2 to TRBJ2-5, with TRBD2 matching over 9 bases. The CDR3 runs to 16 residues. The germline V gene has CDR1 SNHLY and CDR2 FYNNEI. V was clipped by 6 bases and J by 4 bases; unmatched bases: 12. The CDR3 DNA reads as TGTGCCAGCAGACCGTATCTAATAGCGGGGGCAGAGACCCAGTACTTC. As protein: CASRPYLIAGAETQYF.

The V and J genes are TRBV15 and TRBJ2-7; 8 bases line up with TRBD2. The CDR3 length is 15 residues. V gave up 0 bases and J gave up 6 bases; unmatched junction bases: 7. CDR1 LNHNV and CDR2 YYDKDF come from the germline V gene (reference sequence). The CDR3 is CATSRDLGLETEQYF. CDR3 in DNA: TGTGCCACCAGCAGAGATCTGGGACTAGAAACCGAGCAGTACTTC.

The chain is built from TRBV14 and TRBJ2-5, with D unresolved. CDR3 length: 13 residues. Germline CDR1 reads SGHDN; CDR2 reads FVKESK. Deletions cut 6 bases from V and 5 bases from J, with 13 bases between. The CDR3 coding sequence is TGTGCCAGCAGGAGGTCCCTTTCGGAGACCCAGTACTTC. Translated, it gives CASRRSLSETQYF.

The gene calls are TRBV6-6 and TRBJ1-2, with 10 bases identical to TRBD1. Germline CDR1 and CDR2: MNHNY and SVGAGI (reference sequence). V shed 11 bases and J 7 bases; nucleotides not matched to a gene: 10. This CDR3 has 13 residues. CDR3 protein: CAGAGQGNLGYTF. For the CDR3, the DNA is TGTGCCGGGGCGGGACAGGGGAATCTTGGCTACACCTTC.

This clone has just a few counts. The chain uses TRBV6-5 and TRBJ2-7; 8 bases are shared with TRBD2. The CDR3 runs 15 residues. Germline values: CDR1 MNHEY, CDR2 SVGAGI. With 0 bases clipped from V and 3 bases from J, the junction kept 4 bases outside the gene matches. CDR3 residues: CASSYSSGKGYEQYF. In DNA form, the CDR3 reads TGTGCCAGCAGTTACTCTAGCGGGAAAGGCTACGAGCAGTACTTC.

The CDR3, as DNA: TGTGCCAGCCGGAGCGGGGCCTACGAGCAGTACTTC. This codes for CASRSGAYEQYF. V and J are TRBV28 and TRBJ2-7, with TRBD2 identical over 7 bases. The V gene end was trimmed by 8 bases and the J gene end by 2 bases; junction bases not matched to a gene: 3. CDR1 and CDR2 (germline): MDHEN, SYDVKM. The CDR3 is made up of 12 amino acids.

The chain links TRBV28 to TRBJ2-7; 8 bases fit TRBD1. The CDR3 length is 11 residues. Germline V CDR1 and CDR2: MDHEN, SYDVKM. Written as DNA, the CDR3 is TGTGCTACAGGGGGCTCCTACGAGCAGTACTTC. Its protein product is CATGGSYEQYF.